This paragraph covers one T cell receptor beta chain sequence. Its antigen is unknown. No base qualities exist here, and no much larger clone lies one base off it. The CDR3 regions of human TCRbeta chains were analyzed by immunosequencing. Per the original workflow: TCRs in the repertoires were compared against a reference library of SARS-CoV-2-specific TCRs that had been generated with the MIRA antigen-specificity platform. Breadth meant the fraction of unique TCRs that were SARS-CoV-2-associated, whereas depth meant the fraction of total T cells that were SARS-CoV-2-associated. Using the MIRA data, every spike-specific TCR was mapped to the spike region that the TCR reacted to and assigned to either a CD4 or a CD8 class. Log10-transformed breadth and depth values were compared by one-way ANOVA with Sidak's multiple comparisons tests. TCRdb limited this immuneACCESS table to in-frame rearrangements with V and J called. A share of clones is missing; checked studies link under half to unresolved V genes, and the rest is unexplained. V and J calls and clone size are as listed in that table; D and trimming were resolved from the DNA. In all, the sample holds more than 100,000 clones, and 92% of those were seen once. The top ten clonotypes cover 6% to 9% of the sample.

This record comes from a study of T cell responses to AZD1222 COVID-19 vaccine (dated by TCRdb to the early 2020s). Background for the entire study: TCR sequencing covered fewer than 250 trial participants: around 210 given two doses of AZD1222 and about 26 given two doses of MenACWY control vaccine. Trial participants were enrolled by age into subgroups of 18-55, 56-69 and 70-plus years, and 148, 28 and 57 TCR-sequenced participants, respectively, were included in these subgroups. Summary of the overall study and its limitations: Because no samples from the day 14 peak response were available, repertoires could be characterized only after the peak T cell response. The vaccine-associated CD4 TCRs covered the entire spike protein, and the dominant responses fell in regions 160-218 and 743-854. Conclusions about previously exposed vaccinees are limited because only a handful of AZD1222 recipients were SARS-CoV-2 seropositive at baseline. After two AZD1222 doses, both the breadth and the depth of spike-specific TCRs were significantly higher than at day 0 and than in MenACWY recipients. The 56-69-year group was small, and its depth increase did not reach significance, likely because of low power. Most participants were white British and females outnumbered males, and the authors suggested that clonal diversity may have been underestimated. Reportedly, almost half of the unique spike-specific TCRs recognized epitopes lying outside the regions that are mutated in the B.1.351 and B.1.1.7 variants.

Read against the paper, the sample's time point label means: about 28 days (+/-7) after the second vaccine dose. AZD1222 recipients given second doses at about 4 weeks or at about 12 weeks were pooled, since spike-specific TCR depth and breadth were not found to differ between the two schedules. Samples from vaccinated people were obtained from the UK trials COV001 and COV002, which included a single-blind randomized controlled phase 2/3 trial of AZD1222 (ChAdOx1 nCoV-19) in healthy adults. For TCRbeta chain sequencing, PBMC samples were collected from trial participants at day 0 and at day 28 after the second dose. The CDR3 holds 14 amino acids from the cysteine to the phenylalanine. The kept DNA is CDR3 alone, 42 bases in frame from the first base. V sheds 3 bases and J sheds 6 bases, leaving 18 bases between their ends. The germline V gene yields SQVTM for CDR1 and ANQGSEA for CDR2.

Here the sequenced sample was peripheral blood, taken 28 days after the second AZD1222 dose. The chain couples TRBV29-1 to TRBJ2-7; TRBD2 is possibly the D segment (5 matching bases). The TCR originated in an adult who received the AZD1222 COVID-19 vaccine. The CDR3 here reads CSVDRGPTASEQYF. The sequenced DNA is TGCAGCGTTGATCGGGGTCCGACGGCGTCCGAGCAGTACTTC.